These 20 T cell receptor beta chains originate from one sample sequenced in a study of CXCR3-negative and CXCR3-positive naive CD8 T cells. Via 5' RACE with UMI labels, TRB cDNA libraries were prepared. Reanalyzing the 5' RACE reads, TCRdb keeps one entry per CDR3 protein, without DNA. Here the sample table reports some 130,000 distinct CDR3 sequences. The specimen sequenced was naive CXCR3- CD8+ T cells from blood. The subset: CD45RO-CCR7+CD27+CD95- naive CD8+ T cells lacking CXCR3 (TNR3-). The receptors come from a human donor in good health. Some clones in this sample may be carry-over from other donors' samples.

This chain connects TRBV6-5 to TRBJ2-5; as DNA is missing, the TRBD1 call by TCRdb cannot be tested. The CDR3 covers 15 residues. CDR1 and CDR2 (germline): MNHEY, SVGAGI. CDR3 loop: CASSYSWDSQETQYF.

This chain joins TRBV21-1 and TRBJ2-4; TCRdb's assignment of TRBD2 cannot be checked, as there is no DNA. TRBV21-1 is flagged as a pseudogene. The CDR3 sequence is 19 residues long. This chain's CDR3 is CASSKVFVERERTKNIQYF.

The chain is built from TRBV29-1 and TRBJ2-7; TCRdb's D gene call, TRBD1, goes unchecked for lack of DNA. This CDR3 region has 15 residues. Germline V gene data show CDR1 as SQVTM and CDR2 as ANQGSEA. CDR3 sequence: CSVDGLRQGAYEQYF.

The J gene is TRBJ1-1, the V gene TRBV10-2. The CDR3 is made up of 13 amino acids. Germline CDR1 WSHSY, CDR2 SAAADI. The CDR3: CASSEMLGTEAFF.

The chain recombines TRBV13 with TRBJ2-7; TCRdb lists TRBD1, though no DNA is available to test this call. CDR3 size: 17 residues. CDR1 and CDR2 (germline): PRHDT, FYEKMQ (reference sequence). CDR3 loop: CASTERGGSRELYEQYF.

V gene TRBV28 combines with J gene TRBJ2-7; checking the TCRdb D call of TRBD1 is not possible without DNA. The CDR3 loop spans 14 amino acids. Germline V lookup: CDR1 MDHEN, CDR2 SYDVKM. The CDR3 sequence is CASSFGTALYEQCF.

This chain uses TRBV28 with TRBJ2-5; TCRdb gives TRBD1 as the D gene, but with no DNA this cannot be confirmed. This CDR3 is 15 amino acids long. Germline CDR1 is MDHEN and CDR2 is SYDVKM. The CDR3 loop reads CASSSPLTGVETQYF.

The chain employs TRBV4-3 and TRBJ1-1. Germline values: CDR1 LGHNA, CDR2 YSLEER. The CDR3 covers 16 residues. The CDR3 is CASSQDPESVNTEAFF.

This chain connects TRBV6-5 to TRBJ1-2; the D call from TCRdb, TRBD1, cannot be confirmed without DNA. The CDR3 has 13 amino acids. The germline gives CDR1 MNHEY, CDR2 SVGAGI. This chain's CDR3 is CASSRQGFDGYTF.

The chain uses TRBV5-1 and TRBJ2-7; the TRBD2 assignment by TCRdb is unverifiable without DNA. Germline V gene lookup returns CDR1 SGHRS and CDR2 YFSETQ. This CDR3 spans 15 amino acids. CDR3 region: CASSLAAGLAYEQYF. Combining the CDR3 with reference TRBV5-1 and TRBJ2-7 gives the whole variable domain KAGVTQTPRYLIKTRGQQVTLSCSPISGHRSVSWYQQTPGQGLQFLFEYFSETQRNKGNFPGRFSGRQFSNSRSEMNVSTLELGDSALYLCASSLAAGLAYEQYFGPGTRLTVT.

CDR3 loop: CASSSRQGGDYGYTF. This rearrangement joins TRBV7-9 to TRBJ1-2; the TRBD1 assignment by TCRdb is unverifiable without DNA. Germline-derived CDR1 and CDR2 are SEHNR and FQNEAQ (reference sequence). This CDR3 has 15 residues.

The chain links TRBV14 to TRBJ2-7. Germline loops: CDR1 SGHDN, CDR2 FVKESK. The CDR3 covers 13 residues. CDR3 amino acids: CASSQVMTHEQYF.

The chain links TRBV19 to TRBJ2-1. The CDR3 consists of 14 residues. Germline CDR1 reads LNHDA; CDR2 reads SQIVND (reference sequence). This CDR3 reads CASSIVASYNEQFF. Full variable domain (rest looked up from reference TRBV19 and TRBJ2-1): DGGITQSPKYLFRKEGQNVTLSCEQNLNHDAMYWYRQDPGQGLRLIYYSQIVNDFQKGDIAEGYSVSREKKESFPLTVTSAQKNPTAFYLCASSIVASYNEQFFGPGTRLTVL.

The chain combines TRBV28 with TRBJ2-7; TCRdb names TRBD1, which stays unverified in the absence of DNA. Germline CDR1 and CDR2: MDHEN and SYDVKM. The CDR3 covers 16 residues. The CDR3 sequence: CASSLVRDRVRYEQYF. The full variable domain, completed using reference TRBV28 and TRBJ2-7, is DVKVTQSSRYLVKRTGEKVFLECVQDMDHENMFWYRQDPGLGLRLIYFSYDVKMKEKGDIPEGYSVSREKKERFSLILESASTNQTSMYLCASSLVRDRVRYEQYFGPGTRLTVT.

The chain employs TRBV7-6 and TRBJ2-7. This CDR3 has 15 residues. Germline CDR1 SGHVS, CDR2 FNYEAQ. Here the CDR3 reads CASSLGFRSSYEQYF.

J is TRBJ2-5 and V is TRBV18. The germline gives CDR1 KGHSH, CDR2 LQKENI. The CDR3 is 15 amino acids. CDR3 region: CASSPRDRVQETQYF.

The chain employs TRBV3-1 and TRBJ1-3; TCRdb indicates TRBD1, and absent DNA this call remains unverified. CDR1 is LGHDT and CDR2 is YNNKEL in the germline V gene (reference sequence). This CDR3 is 16 amino acids long. The CDR3 spells CASSQDRGYSGNTIYF.

The CDR3 protein is CASSPREDYEQYF. The chain recombines TRBV18 with TRBJ2-7. Germline CDR1 and CDR2: KGHSH and LQKENI. The CDR3 covers 13 residues.

This rearrangement joins TRBV28 to TRBJ2-1; TCRdb indicates TRBD1, and absent DNA this call remains unverified. Germline V gene data show CDR1 as MDHEN and CDR2 as SYDVKM. CDR3 length: 12 residues. CDR3 residues: CASSSGGNEQFF. Looking up the rest from reference TRBV28 and TRBJ2-1 gives the full variable domain: DVKVTQSSRYLVKRTGEKVFLECVQDMDHENMFWYRQDPGLGLRLIYFSYDVKMKEKGDIPEGYSVSREKKERFSLILESASTNQTSMYLCASSSGGNEQFFGPGTRLTVL.

J is TRBJ2-2 and V is TRBV24-1; TCRdb indicates TRBD1, and absent DNA this call remains unverified. The CDR3 length is 17 residues. CDR1 KGHDR and CDR2 SFDVKD come from the germline V gene. The CDR3 here is CATRIPVFDRRSGELFF.